What follows are 32 T cell receptor beta chains derived from one specimen sequenced in a study of T cell responses to AZD1222 COVID-19 vaccine (dated by TCRdb to the early 2020s). The meaning of the sample's time point label: about 28 days (+/-7) after the second vaccine dose. Receptors were amplified or captured by the immunoSEQ multiplex PCR assay. The source is immuneACCESS, and TCRdb retained only in-frame sequences with V and J called. Part of the clones is not carried over; for the studies checked, unresolved V genes explain less than half of this, and the remainder is unexplained. The sample data list roughly 140,000 clones, and roughly 92% of these were observed just once. The ten most abundant clones make up 9.3% of the sample. The sequencing used peripheral blood, collected 28 days after the second AZD1222 dose. The receptors were gathered from an adult who received the AZD1222 COVID-19 vaccine.

V is TRBV5-1 and J is TRBJ1-4, with a weak D call TRBD1 (6 bases). Germline CDR1 reads SGHRS; CDR2 reads YFSETQ. The CDR3 is 18 amino acids. V was shortened by 1 base and J by 3 bases, with 19 bases between the two germline ends. CDR3 in amino acids: CASSLWGPTGGPNEKLFF. CDR3 DNA sequence: TGCGCCAGCAGCTTGTGGGGCCCCACCGGGGGGCCTAATGAAAAACTGTTTTTT. The full variable domain, with the rest looked up from reference TRBV5-1 and TRBJ1-4, is KAGVTQTPRYLIKTRGQQVTLSCSPISGHRSVSWYQQTPGQGLQFLFEYFSETQRNKGNFPGRFSGRQFSNSRSEMNVSTLELGDSALYLCASSLWGPTGGPNEKLFFGSGTQLSVL.

J is TRBJ1-2 and V is TRBV30, with D maybe TRBD1 (5 bases). V was cut by 2 bases and J by 6 bases, with 13 bases left in between. The CDR3 has 13 residues. Germline assignment: CDR1 GTSNPN and CDR2 SVGIG (reference sequence). CDR3 coding DNA: TGTGCCTGGAGTACCGGGGCTGGAAATGGCTACACCTTC. As protein: CAWSTGAGNGYTF.

This clone occurred a few times. This chain links TRBV2 with TRBJ2-5; no clear D. The CDR3 is made up of 13 amino acids. V was shortened by 10 bases and J by 3 bases, with 15 bases between the two germline ends. Germline CDR1 and CDR2: SNHLY and FYNNEI. The CDR3 DNA is TGTGCCAACTCCCGCGATAATAAAGAGACCCAGTACTTC. It translates to CANSRDNKETQYF.

The chain employs TRBV4-1 and TRBJ1-5, with 8 positions matching TRBD1. The V and J ends lost 6 bases and 2 bases, in that order; junction bases with no gene match: 12. In germline, CDR1 is MGHRA, CDR2 YSYEKL. This CDR3 is 17 amino acids long. The CDR3 region is CASSPGTGKKGNQPQHF. In DNA form, the CDR3 reads TGCGCCAGCAGTCCCGGGACAGGCAAAAAGGGCAATCAGCCCCAGCATTTT.

This chain joins TRBV3-1 (or the pseudogene TRBV3-2) and TRBJ1-2, with D hard to call. The germline V and J ends were trimmed by 1 base and 2 bases, with 11 bases remaining between them. The CDR3 sequence is 15 residues long. Germline V lookup: CDR1 LGHDT, CDR2 YNNKEL (reference sequence). CDR3 bases: TGTGCCAGCAGCCAAGCAAGTTGGCAGAACTATGGCTACACCTTC. Amino acids: CASSQASWQNYGYTF.

The chain combines TRBV7-9 with TRBJ1-5; D is possibly TRBD1 (5 bases). Germline V lookup: CDR1 SEHNR, CDR2 FQNEAQ (reference sequence). Trimming shortened V by 1 base and J by 2 bases, and 9 bases separated the two germline ends. The CDR3 covers 15 residues. The CDR3 nucleotides are TGTGCCAGCAGCTTAGGTGGGGCAGGCAATCAGCCCCAGCATTTT. Translation: CASSLGGAGNQPQHF.

This chain joins TRBV19 and TRBJ2-1; the D gene is possibly TRBD1 (6 bases). The CDR3 length is 13 residues. Trimming removed 6 bases at V and 8 bases at J, with 14 bases between. CDR1 is LNHDA, CDR2 SQIVND, per germline (reference sequence). The CDR3 sequence is CASSPRDKDEQFF. CDR3 bases: TGTGCCAGTAGCCCCCGGGACAAGGATGAGCAGTTCTTC.

V gene TRBV18 combines with J gene TRBJ1-4; D may be TRBD1 (5 bases). The CDR3 is 12 amino acids. Per germline, CDR1 KGHSH and CDR2 LQKENI. V was trimmed by 6 bases and J by 8 bases, leaving 10 bases between them. The CDR3 loop reads CASSPGREKLFF. The CDR3 DNA reads as TGTGCCAGCTCCCCAGGGAGAGAAAAACTGTTTTTT.

This clone was seen only a few times. The chain has TRBV30 and TRBJ1-5; D remains ambiguous. The CDR3 runs 9 residues. Deletions cut 7 bases from V and 9 bases from J, with 7 bases between. CDR1 is GTSNPN and CDR2 is SVGIG in the germline V gene (reference sequence). CDR3 nucleotides: TGTGCCTTTCTGAGGCCCCAGCATTTT. This encodes CAFLRPQHF.

The V gene is TRBV27, the J gene TRBJ1-1; tentative D call: TRBD1 (6 bases). The CDR3 length is 15 residues. CDR1 MNHEY and CDR2 SMNVEV come from the germline V gene (reference sequence). With 5 bases removed from V and 1 base from J, the gap between germline ends came to 14 bases. In DNA form, the CDR3 reads TGTGCCAGCAGTACCCCCCAGGGGCCGAACACTGAAGCTTTCTTT. Translated, it gives CASSTPQGPNTEAFF.

V and J are TRBV18 and TRBJ1-1; possible D gene TRBD1, 5 bases. Germline-derived CDR1 and CDR2 are KGHSH and LQKENI. The CDR3 loop spans 15 amino acids. Trimming cost V 3 bases and J 1 base, with 12 bases left between them. The CDR3 region has the DNA TGTGCCAGCTCACCTACGACAGACGGGAACACTGAAGCTTTCTTT. This gives the protein CASSPTTDGNTEAFF.

As to this clone: At one end the junction does not follow the germline gene, possibly because of a read error. The V and J genes are TRBV7-9 and TRBJ1-3; D gene uncertain. The CDR3 length is 15 residues. CDR1 is SEHNR, CDR2 FQNEAQ, per germline (reference sequence). The CDR3 region is CATSPRANSGNTIYF. CDR3 DNA: TGTGCCACCAGCCCGAGGGCCAACTCTGGAAACACCATATATTTT.

This clone was seen more than once but under ten times. This chain joins TRBV5-6 and TRBJ2-1; the D is unclear. Germline lookup yields CDR1 SGHDT and CDR2 YYEEEE. Between the trimmed V and J ends, which lost 0 bases and 0 bases, there was a span of 10 bases. CDR3 length: 16 amino acids. The CDR3 coding sequence is TGTGCCAGCAGCTTGGAAGGGATCAGCTCCTACAATGAGCAGTTCTTC. It specifies CASSLEGISSYNEQFF.

The chain joins TRBV24-1 to TRBJ2-7, with 7 bases that match TRBD2. Germline CDR1 reads KGHDR; CDR2 reads SFDVKD. There are 13 residues in the CDR3. The V segment lost 9 bases and the J segment 3 bases; nucleotides outside the gene matches: 7. CDR3 amino acids: CATAAGDGYEQYF. The CDR3 DNA reads TGTGCCACCGCTGCGGGGGACGGCTACGAGCAGTACTTC.

The rearrangement uses TRBV7-3 and TRBJ2-2, with D uncertain. CDR1 is SGHTA and CDR2 is FQGTGA in the germline V gene. CDR3 length: 14 amino acids. V lost 5 bases to trimming and J lost 3 bases, with 10 bases between them. CDR3 nucleotide sequence: TGTGCCAGCAGCCGGTTTTCGGACACCGGGGAGCTGTTTTTT. It is translated as CASSRFSDTGELFF.

The genes are TRBV18 and TRBJ1-2; a possible D gene is TRBD1 (6 bases). This CDR3 comprises 15 residues. CDR1 and CDR2 from the germline V gene are KGHSH and LQKENI. Between the trimmed V and J ends, which lost 5 bases and 4 bases, there was a span of 17 bases. CDR3 sequence (DNA): TGTGCCAGCTCAACTACGGACAGCGTCGTCTATGGCTACACCTTC. It codes for CASSTTDSVVYGYTF.

On this clone itself: Additional DNA sequences in this sample encode the identical CDR3. J is TRBJ1-1 and V is TRBV2; 7 bases are shared with TRBD1. CDR3 length: 13 residues. The germline V gene encodes CDR1 SNHLY and CDR2 FYNNEI. The trim removed 5 bases at V and 3 bases at J, leaving 3 bases unmatched. The CDR3 DNA reads as TGTGCCAGCAGTCTACAGGGGTACACTGAAGCTTTCTTT. This codes for CASSLQGYTEAFF.

The chain is built from TRBV18 and TRBJ2-7; 9 nucleotides agree with TRBD2. Germline CDR1 KGHSH, CDR2 LQKENI. V lost 4 bases and J lost 2; bases outside the gene matches: 21. The CDR3 totals 20 residues. The CDR3 coding sequence is TGTGCCAGCTCACGCCAAAAGGGACGGTACAGTAGCGGGGGAACCTACGAGCAGTACTTC. Amino acid sequence: CASSRQKGRYSSGGTYEQYF.

In this sample, this clone turned up many times. V gene TRBV19 combines with J gene TRBJ2-1; D not certain. From germline, CDR1 is LNHDA and CDR2 SQIVND (reference sequence). V was cut by 1 base and J by 3 bases, with 10 bases left in between. This CDR3 has 15 residues. The CDR3 loop is CASSIVGTDYNEQFF. The CDR3 bases are TGTGCCAGTAGTATAGTAGGTACCGACTACAATGAGCAGTTCTTC.

The chain joins TRBV9 to TRBJ1-1; perhaps TRBD1 as D (5 bases). In germline, CDR1 is SGDLS, CDR2 YYNGEE. The CDR3 has 16 residues. The V end was cut by 3 bases, the J end by 1 base, with 16 bases between. The CDR3 protein is CASSANPQGSNTEAFF. The CDR3 coding sequence is TGTGCCAGCAGCGCGAATCCTCAGGGTTCGAACACTGAAGCTTTCTTT.

This clone was seen only a few times. CDR3 DNA: TGTGCCAGCAGTGAGGGACTAAGGCCGTCCTACAATGAGCAGTTCTTC. This encodes CASSEGLRPSYNEQFF. The chain couples TRBV6-4 to TRBJ2-1; 7 bases match TRBD2. Per germline, CDR1 MRHNA and CDR2 SNTAGT. This CDR3 is built from 16 residues. V lost 3 bases, J lost 1 base, and 6 bases stayed unmatched.

The gene calls are TRBV27 and TRBJ1-1; D unresolved. Germline CDR1 reads MNHEY; CDR2 reads SMNVEV (reference sequence). The CDR3 runs to 14 residues. Trimming removed 2 bases from V and 6 bases from J, with 13 bases in between. CDR3 in amino acids: CASSLGGSAAEAFF. The CDR3 DNA reads TGTGCCAGCAGTTTAGGTGGTTCTGCTGCTGAAGCTTTCTTT.

V gene TRBV28 combines with J gene TRBJ1-5; 7 bases match TRBD1. Germline V gene sequence: CDR1 MDHEN, CDR2 SYDVKM. This CDR3 contains 13 residues. With 3 bases clipped from V and 6 bases from J, the junction kept 2 bases outside the gene matches. Here the CDR3 reads CASSFPGGQPQHF. As DNA, the CDR3 is TGTGCCAGCAGTTTCCCAGGGGGTCAGCCCCAGCATTTT. The whole variable domain, filled in from reference TRBV28 and TRBJ1-5, reads DVKVTQSSRYLVKRTGEKVFLECVQDMDHENMFWYRQDPGLGLRLIYFSYDVKMKEKGDIPEGYSVSREKKERFSLILESASTNQTSMYLCASSFPGGQPQHFGDGTRLSIL.

To note about this clone: The same CDR3 is also encoded by other DNA sequences in this sample. The chain is built from TRBV29-1 and TRBJ1-2; no reliable D call. This CDR3 spans 13 amino acids. CDR1 SQVTM and CDR2 ANQGSEA come from the germline V gene. Trimming cost V 2 bases and J 4 bases, with 11 bases left between them. CDR3 sequence reads: CSVESGSSYGYTF. The DNA for the CDR3 is TGCAGCGTTGAATCGGGGTCATCCTATGGCTACACCTTC.

The chain recombines TRBV3-1 (or the pseudogene TRBV3-2) with TRBJ1-6; D is ambiguous. The CDR3 extends over 14 amino acids. V was trimmed by 5 bases and J by 3 bases, leaving 8 bases between them. CDR1 is LGHDT, CDR2 YNNKEL, per germline (reference sequence). This CDR3 reads CASSRTFYNSPLHF. CDR3 nucleotides: TGTGCCAGCAGCAGGACCTTCTATAATTCACCCCTCCACTTT.

This chain connects TRBV5-1 to TRBJ1-5, with 9 positions matching TRBD1. Trimming removed 4 bases from V and 2 bases from J; junction bases left unmatched: 4. Looked up from germline, CDR1 is SGHRS and CDR2 is YFSETQ. This CDR3 contains 15 residues. This CDR3 reads CASSTGQGGNQPQHF. CDR3 coding DNA: TGCGCCAGCAGCACGGGACAGGGAGGCAATCAGCCCCAGCATTTT. The complete variable domain, with remaining parts taken from reference TRBV5-1 and TRBJ1-5, reads KAGVTQTPRYLIKTRGQQVTLSCSPISGHRSVSWYQQTPGQGLQFLFEYFSETQRNKGNFPGRFSGRQFSNSRSEMNVSTLELGDSALYLCASSTGQGGNQPQHFGDGTRLSIL.

V is TRBV2 and J is TRBJ1-3; a weak D match, TRBD1 (6 bases). Trimming cost V 8 bases and J 8 bases, with 16 bases left between them. CDR3 length: 13 amino acids. Germline-derived CDR1 and CDR2 are SNHLY and FYNNEI. DNA for the CDR3: TGTGCCAGCCTTTCGGGGGCTGGGGACACCATATATTTT. Its protein product is CASLSGAGDTIYF.

With regard to this clone: This sample also contains other DNA sequences that code for the same CDR3. The chain links TRBV7-8 to TRBJ2-1; D perhaps matches TRBD2 (5 bases). The CDR3 has 13 residues. Germline V lookup: CDR1 SGHVS, CDR2 FQNEAQ. V shed 1 base and J shed 4 bases, with 5 bases lying between them. CDR3 sequence (DNA): TGTGCCAGCAGCTTAGGGAGGTACAATGAGCAGTTCTTC. It encodes CASSLGRYNEQFF.

The rearrangement uses TRBV19 and TRBJ2-1; 7 bases map to TRBD2. CDR1 LNHDA and CDR2 SQIVND come from the germline V gene (reference sequence). J gave up 0 bases and V 5 bases, and 7 bases lay outside the gene matches. This CDR3 has 16 residues. The chain's CDR3 is CASSGGRTSSYNEQFF. DNA for the CDR3: TGTGCCAGTAGTGGGGGGAGGACTAGCTCCTACAATGAGCAGTTCTTC.

This clone was found a few times. J is TRBJ1-2 and V is TRBV5-6; D may be TRBD1 (5 bases). Trimming stripped 3 bases from V and 1 base from J, with 10 bases between. The germline V gene encodes CDR1 SGHDT and CDR2 YYEEEE. The CDR3 sequence is 14 residues long. The CDR3 DNA reads as TGTGCCAGCAGCTGGACAACCGTTAACTATGGCTACACCTTC. Translation: CASSWTTVNYGYTF.

This clone occurred once. This chain links TRBV3-1 (or the pseudogene TRBV3-2) with TRBJ1-3; no clear D gene. V shed 2 bases and J shed 1 base, with 12 bases lying between them. Looked up from germline, CDR1 is LGHDT and CDR2 is YNNKEL (reference sequence). The CDR3 contains 16 residues. The CDR3: CASSQKQPYSGNTIYF. CDR3 nucleotide sequence: TGTGCCAGCAGCCAAAAACAGCCATATTCTGGAAACACCATATATTTT.

This rearrangement joins TRBV5-4 to TRBJ2-2; no firm D call. Germline assignment: CDR1 SGHNT and CDR2 YYREEE (reference sequence). V lost 0 bases and J lost 5, with 5 bases in between. CDR3 length: 13 amino acids. The CDR3: CASSLGQTGELFF. In DNA form, the CDR3 reads TGTGCCAGCAGCTTGGGACAAACCGGGGAGCTGTTTTTT. Based on the CDR3 plus reference TRBV5-4 and TRBJ2-2, the full variable domain is ETGVTQSPTHLIKTRGQQVTLRCSSQSGHNTVSWYQQALGQGPQFIFQYYREEENGRGNFPPRFSGLQFPNYSSELNVNALELDDSALYLCASSLGQTGELFFGEGSRLTVL.